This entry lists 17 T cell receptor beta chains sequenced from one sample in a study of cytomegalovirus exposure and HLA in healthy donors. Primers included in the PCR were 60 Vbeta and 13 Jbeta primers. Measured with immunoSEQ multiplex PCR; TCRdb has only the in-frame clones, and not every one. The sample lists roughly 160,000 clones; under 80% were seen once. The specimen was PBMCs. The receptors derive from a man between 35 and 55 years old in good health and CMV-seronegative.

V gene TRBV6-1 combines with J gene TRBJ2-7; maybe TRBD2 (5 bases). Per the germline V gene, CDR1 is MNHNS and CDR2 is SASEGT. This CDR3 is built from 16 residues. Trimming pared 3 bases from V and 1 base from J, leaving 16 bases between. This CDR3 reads CASSEDWSMGSYEQYF. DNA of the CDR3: TGTGCCAGCAGTGAGGACTGGTCTATGGGTTCCTACGAGCAGTACTTC.

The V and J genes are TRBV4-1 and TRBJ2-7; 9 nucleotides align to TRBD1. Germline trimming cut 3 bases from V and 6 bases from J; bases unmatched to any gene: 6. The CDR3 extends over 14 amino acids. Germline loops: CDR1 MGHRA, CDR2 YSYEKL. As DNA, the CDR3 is TGCGCCAGCAGCCAGGCGGACAGGGGAGGCGAGCAGTACTTC. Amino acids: CASSQADRGGEQYF.

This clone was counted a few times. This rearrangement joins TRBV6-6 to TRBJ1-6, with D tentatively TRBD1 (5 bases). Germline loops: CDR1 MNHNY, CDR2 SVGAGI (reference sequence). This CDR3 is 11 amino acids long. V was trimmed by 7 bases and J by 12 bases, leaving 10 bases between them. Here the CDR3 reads CASTSGGPLHF. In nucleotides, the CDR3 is TGTGCCAGCACCTCCGGGGGACCCCTCCACTTT.

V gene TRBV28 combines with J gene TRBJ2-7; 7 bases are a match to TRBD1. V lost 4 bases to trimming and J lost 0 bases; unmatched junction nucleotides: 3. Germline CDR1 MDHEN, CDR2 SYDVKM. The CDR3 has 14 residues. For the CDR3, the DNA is TGTGCCAGCAGTTCGGGACAGTCCTCCTACGAGCAGTACTTC. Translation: CASSSGQSSYEQYF.

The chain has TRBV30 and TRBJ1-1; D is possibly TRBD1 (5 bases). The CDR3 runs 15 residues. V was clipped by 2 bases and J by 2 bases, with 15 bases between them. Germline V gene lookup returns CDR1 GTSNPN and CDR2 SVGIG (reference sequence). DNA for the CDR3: TGTGCCTGGAGTCCCATCCAGGACAAAAACACTGAAGCTTTCTTT. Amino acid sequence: CAWSPIQDKNTEAFF.

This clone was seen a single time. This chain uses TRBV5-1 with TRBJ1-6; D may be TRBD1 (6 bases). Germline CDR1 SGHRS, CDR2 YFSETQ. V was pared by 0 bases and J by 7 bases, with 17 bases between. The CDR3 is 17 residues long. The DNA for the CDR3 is TGCGCCAGCAGCTTGGCCGGGGGGCAAACTGGGAATTCACCCCTCCACTTT. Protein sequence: CASSLAGGQTGNSPLHF.

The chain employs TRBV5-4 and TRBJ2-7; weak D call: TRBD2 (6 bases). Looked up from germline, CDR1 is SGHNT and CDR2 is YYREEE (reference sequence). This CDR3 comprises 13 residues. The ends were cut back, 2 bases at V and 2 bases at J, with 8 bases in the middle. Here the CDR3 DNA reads TGTGCCAGCAGCTTCTGGGAGGCCTACGAGCAGTACTTC. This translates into CASSFWEAYEQYF.

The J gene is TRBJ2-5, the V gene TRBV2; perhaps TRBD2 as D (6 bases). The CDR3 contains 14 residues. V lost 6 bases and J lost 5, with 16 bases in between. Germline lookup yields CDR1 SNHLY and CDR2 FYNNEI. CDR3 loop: CASRLGLRFETQYF. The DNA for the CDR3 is TGTGCCAGCAGACTGGGACTGAGGTTTGAGACCCAGTACTTC.

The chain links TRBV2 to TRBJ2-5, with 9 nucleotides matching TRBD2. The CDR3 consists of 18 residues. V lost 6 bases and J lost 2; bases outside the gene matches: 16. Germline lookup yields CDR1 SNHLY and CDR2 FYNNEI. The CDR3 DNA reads TGTGCCAGCAGCCAACTCCGTTCCGGACTAGCGTATCAAGAGACCCAGTACTTC. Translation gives CASSQLRSGLAYQETQYF.

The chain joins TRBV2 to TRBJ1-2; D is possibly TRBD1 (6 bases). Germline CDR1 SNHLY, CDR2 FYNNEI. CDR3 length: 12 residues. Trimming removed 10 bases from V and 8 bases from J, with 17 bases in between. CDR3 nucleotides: TGTGCCACTGAGGGGGGAGGGGGAGGCTACACCTTC. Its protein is CATEGGGGGYTF.

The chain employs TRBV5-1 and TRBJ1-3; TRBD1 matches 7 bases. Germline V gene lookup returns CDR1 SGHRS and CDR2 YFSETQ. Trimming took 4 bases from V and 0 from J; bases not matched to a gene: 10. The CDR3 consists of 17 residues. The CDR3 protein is CASSNDRARASGNTIYF. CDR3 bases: TGCGCCAGCAGCAATGACAGGGCGAGGGCCTCTGGAAACACCATATATTTT. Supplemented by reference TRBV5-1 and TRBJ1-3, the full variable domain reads KAGVTQTPRYLIKTRGQQVTLSCSPISGHRSVSWYQQTPGQGLQFLFEYFSETQRNKGNFPGRFSGRQFSNSRSEMNVSTLELGDSALYLCASSNDRARASGNTIYFGEGSWLTVV.

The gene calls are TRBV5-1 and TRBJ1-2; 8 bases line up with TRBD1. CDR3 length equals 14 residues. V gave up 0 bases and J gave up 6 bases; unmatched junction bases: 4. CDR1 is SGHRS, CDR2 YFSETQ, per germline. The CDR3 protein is CASSLADRGHGYTF. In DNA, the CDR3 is TGCGCCAGCAGCTTGGCTGACAGGGGCCATGGCTACACCTTC.

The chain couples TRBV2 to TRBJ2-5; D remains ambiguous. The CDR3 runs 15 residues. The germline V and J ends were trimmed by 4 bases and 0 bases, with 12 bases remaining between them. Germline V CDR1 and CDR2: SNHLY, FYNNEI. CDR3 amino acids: CASSATGHHQETQYF. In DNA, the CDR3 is TGTGCCAGCAGTGCCACGGGTCACCACCAAGAGACCCAGTACTTC.

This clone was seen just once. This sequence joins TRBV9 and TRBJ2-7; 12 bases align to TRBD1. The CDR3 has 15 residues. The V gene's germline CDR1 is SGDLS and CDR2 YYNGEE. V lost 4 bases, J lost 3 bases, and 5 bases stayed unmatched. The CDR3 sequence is CASSLGTGGLYEQYF. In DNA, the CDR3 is TGTGCCAGCAGCCTAGGGACAGGGGGCCTCTACGAGCAGTACTTC.

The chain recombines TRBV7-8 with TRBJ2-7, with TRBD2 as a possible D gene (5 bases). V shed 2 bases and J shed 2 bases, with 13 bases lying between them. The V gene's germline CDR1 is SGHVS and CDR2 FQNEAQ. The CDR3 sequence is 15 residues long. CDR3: CASSLYPGNTYEQYF. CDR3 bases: TGTGCCAGCAGCTTATACCCGGGGAACACCTACGAGCAGTACTTC.

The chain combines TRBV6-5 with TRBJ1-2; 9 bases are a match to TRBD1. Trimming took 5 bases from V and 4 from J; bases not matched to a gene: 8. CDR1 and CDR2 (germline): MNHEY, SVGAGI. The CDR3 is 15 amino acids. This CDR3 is CASSPYLTGGYGYTF. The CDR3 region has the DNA TGTGCCAGCAGTCCCTACCTGACAGGGGGCTATGGCTACACCTTC.

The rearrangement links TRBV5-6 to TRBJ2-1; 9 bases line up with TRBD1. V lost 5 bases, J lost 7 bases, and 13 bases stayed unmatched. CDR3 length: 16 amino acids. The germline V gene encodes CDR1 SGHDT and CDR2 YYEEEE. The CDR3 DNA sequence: TGTGCCAGCAGGGTGGGCTTGGGACAGGGTTTGAATGAGCAGTTCTTC. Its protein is CASRVGLGQGLNEQFF.